Below are 2 T cell receptor beta chains sequenced from a single sample in a study of cytomegalovirus exposure and HLA in healthy donors. Researchers ran the PCR with 60 Vbeta and 13 Jbeta primers. Sequencing was performed with immunoSEQ multiplex PCR; in TCRdb, only in-frame clones are kept and a portion is missing. The data show 50,000 to 65,000 clones, about 80% seen once. The specimen sequenced was PBMCs. These receptors were obtained from a man aged 50 to 60 in good health and CMV-seropositive.

V and J are TRBV6-5 and TRBJ2-3; D unresolved. CDR3 size: 13 residues. Germline V gives CDR1 MNHEY, CDR2 SVGAGI. V lost 7 bases to trimming and J lost 3 bases, with 11 bases between them. The CDR3, as DNA: TGTGCCAGCACCACTAAGCTTACAGATACGCAGTATTTT. It codes for CASTTKLTDTQYF.

The gene calls are TRBV10-3 and TRBJ2-1; 7 bases line up with TRBD1. V shed 2 bases and J 8 bases; nucleotides not matched to a gene: 6. The CDR3 is 14 residues long. Per the germline V gene, CDR1 is ENHRY and CDR2 is SYGVKD. CDR3 nucleotide sequence: TGTGCCATCAGTGAGCCGACGACAGGGTATGAGCAGTTCTTC. Translation: CAISEPTTGYEQFF.